The present entry profiles one TCR beta chain with its context. The data were taken from a study of blood T cell repertoires in COVID-19. Libraries were prepared by immunoSEQ multiplex PCR; TCRdb keeps only in-frame clonotypes and omits some of them. The repertoire holds under 110,000 clones, with roughly 86% as singletons. Input material: peripheral blood. The TCR was taken from a woman aged 25 to 39 with acute or convalescent COVID-19.

The CDR3 loop reads CASGNRDTEAFF. CDR3 DNA sequence: TGTGCTAGTGGCAACCGGGACACTGAAGCTTTCTTT. This chain links TRBV12-5 with TRBJ1-1; the D is unclear. Per the germline V gene, CDR1 is LGHNT and CDR2 is FRNRAP. The V and J ends lost 6 bases and 3 bases respectively, with 8 bases between them. This CDR3 comprises 12 residues. Combining the CDR3 with reference TRBV12-5 and TRBJ1-1 gives the whole variable domain DARVTQTPRHKVTEMGQEVTMRCQPILGHNTVFWYRQTMMQGLELLAYFRNRAPLDDSGMPKDRFSAEMPDATLATLKIQPSEPRDSAVYFCASGNRDTEAFFGQGTRLTVV.